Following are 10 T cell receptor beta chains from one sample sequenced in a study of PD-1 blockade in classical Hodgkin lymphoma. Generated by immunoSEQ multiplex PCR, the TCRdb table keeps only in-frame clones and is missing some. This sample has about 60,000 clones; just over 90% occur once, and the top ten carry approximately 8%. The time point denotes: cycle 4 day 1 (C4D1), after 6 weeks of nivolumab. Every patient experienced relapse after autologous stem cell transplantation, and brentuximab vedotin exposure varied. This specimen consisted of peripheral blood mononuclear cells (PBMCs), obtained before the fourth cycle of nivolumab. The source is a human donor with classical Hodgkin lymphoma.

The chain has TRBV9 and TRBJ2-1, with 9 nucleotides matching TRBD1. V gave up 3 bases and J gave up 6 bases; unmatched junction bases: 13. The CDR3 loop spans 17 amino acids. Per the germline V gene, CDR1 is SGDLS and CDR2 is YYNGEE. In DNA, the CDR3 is TGTGCCAGCAGCGGACCGGGACAGGGACCCAGGGGCAATGAGCAGTTCTTC. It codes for CASSGPGQGPRGNEQFF.

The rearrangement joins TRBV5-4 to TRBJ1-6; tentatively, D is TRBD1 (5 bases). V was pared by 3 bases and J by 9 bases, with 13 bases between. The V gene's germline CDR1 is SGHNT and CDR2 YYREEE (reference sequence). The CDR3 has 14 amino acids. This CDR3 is CASSSGTDFSPLHF. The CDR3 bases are TGTGCCAGCAGCTCCGGGACGGATTTTTCACCCCTCCACTTT. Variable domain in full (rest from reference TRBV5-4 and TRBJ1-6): ETGVTQSPTHLIKTRGQQVTLRCSSQSGHNTVSWYQQALGQGPQFIFQYYREEENGRGNFPPRFSGLQFPNYSSELNVNALELDDSALYLCASSSGTDFSPLHFGNGTRLTVT.

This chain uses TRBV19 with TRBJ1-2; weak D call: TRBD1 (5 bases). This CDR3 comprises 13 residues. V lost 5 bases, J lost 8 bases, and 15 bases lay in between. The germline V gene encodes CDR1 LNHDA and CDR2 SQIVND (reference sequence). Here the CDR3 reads CASSRPPGPGYTF. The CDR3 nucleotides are TGTGCCAGTAGTCGCCCGCCGGGACCGGGCTACACCTTC. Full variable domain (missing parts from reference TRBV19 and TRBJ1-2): DGGITQSPKYLFRKEGQNVTLSCEQNLNHDAMYWYRQDPGQGLRLIYYSQIVNDFQKGDIAEGYSVSREKKESFPLTVTSAQKNPTAFYLCASSRPPGPGYTFGSGTRLTVV.

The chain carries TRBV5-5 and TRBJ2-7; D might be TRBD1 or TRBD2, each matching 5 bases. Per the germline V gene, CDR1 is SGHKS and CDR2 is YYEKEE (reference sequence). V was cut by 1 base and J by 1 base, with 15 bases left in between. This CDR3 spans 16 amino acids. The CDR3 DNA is TGTGCCAGCAGCTTGACCCCCGGGACGGCATCCTACGAGCAGTACTTC. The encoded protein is CASSLTPGTASYEQYF.

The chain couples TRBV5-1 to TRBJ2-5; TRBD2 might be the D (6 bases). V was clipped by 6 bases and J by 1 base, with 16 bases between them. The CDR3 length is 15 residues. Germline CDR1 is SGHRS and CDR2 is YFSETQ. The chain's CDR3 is CASKVGGAGQETQYF. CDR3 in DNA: TGCGCCAGCAAGGTGGGGGGAGCTGGCCAAGAGACCCAGTACTTC.

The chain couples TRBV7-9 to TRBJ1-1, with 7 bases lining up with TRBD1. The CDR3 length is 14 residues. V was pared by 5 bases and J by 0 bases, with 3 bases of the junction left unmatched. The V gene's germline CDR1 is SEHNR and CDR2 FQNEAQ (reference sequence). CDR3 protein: CASSVGQLNTEAFF. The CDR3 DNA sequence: TGTGCCAGCAGCGTGGGACAGCTGAACACTGAAGCTTTCTTT.

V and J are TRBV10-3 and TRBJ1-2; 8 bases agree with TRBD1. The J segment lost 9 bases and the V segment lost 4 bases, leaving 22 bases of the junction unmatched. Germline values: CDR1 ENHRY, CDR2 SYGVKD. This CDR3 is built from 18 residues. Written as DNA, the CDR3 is TGTGCCATCAGTGCAGCAGGGGGCGGCTTATCACCGCGGGAGCGCTACACCTTC. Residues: CAISAAGGGLSPRERYTF.

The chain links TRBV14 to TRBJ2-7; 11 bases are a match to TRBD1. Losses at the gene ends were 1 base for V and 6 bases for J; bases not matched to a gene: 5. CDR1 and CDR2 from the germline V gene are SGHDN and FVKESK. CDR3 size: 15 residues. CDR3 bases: TGTGCCAGCAGCCAAGTGAAGGACAGGGGGCGCGAGCAGTACTTC. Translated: CASSQVKDRGREQYF.

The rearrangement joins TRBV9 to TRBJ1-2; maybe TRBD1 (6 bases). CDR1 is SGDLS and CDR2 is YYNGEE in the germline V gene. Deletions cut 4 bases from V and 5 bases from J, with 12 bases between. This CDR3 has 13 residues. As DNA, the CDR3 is TGTGCCAGCAGCCGAGGGGGGACGTATGGCTACACCTTC. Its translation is CASSRGGTYGYTF.

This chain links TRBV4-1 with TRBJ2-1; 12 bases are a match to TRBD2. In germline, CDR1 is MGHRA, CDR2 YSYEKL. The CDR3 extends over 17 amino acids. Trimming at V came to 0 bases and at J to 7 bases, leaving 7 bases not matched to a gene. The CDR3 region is CASSQEESLAGGNEQFF. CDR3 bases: TGCGCCAGCAGCCAAGAAGAATCCCTAGCGGGAGGGAATGAGCAGTTCTTC.